This TCR beta chain is from a study of blood T cell repertoires in COVID-19. Only one count was recorded for this clone. The V gene lost 6 bases and the J gene lost 6 bases, with 9 bases spanning the gap. The CDR3 runs 12 residues. Clones were read by immunoSEQ multiplex PCR, and TCRdb kept only the in-frame ones, dropping some. The sample lists 200,000 to 250,000 clones; roughly nine tenths were seen once. The sequenced sample was peripheral blood. J is TRBJ1-5 and V is TRBV23-1; D is unclear. TRBV23-1 is marked as an open reading frame, function uncertain. The source of this sequence is a woman in her 50s with acute or convalescent COVID-19. DNA for the CDR3: TGCGCCAGCAGCCCTGCGGGTCAGCCCCAGCATTTT. It is translated as CASSPAGQPQHF.